Following are 29 T cell receptor beta chains from one sample sequenced in a study of blood T cell repertoires in COVID-19. Produced via immunoSEQ multiplex PCR; TCRdb's table is partial and in-frame only. The sample holds 200,000 or so clones; approximately 83% are singletons and the top ten take about 4.8%. The specimen sequenced was PBMCs or T cells enriched from blood (not recorded which). The receptors originated from a woman between 45 and 65 years old who had been exposed to COVID-19.

V is TRBV7-8 and J is TRBJ1-1; possible D gene TRBD1, 6 bases. Trimming removed 1 base at V and 0 bases at J, with 9 bases between. CDR1 and CDR2 from the germline V gene are SGHVS and FQNEAQ. This CDR3 has 15 residues. CDR3 protein: CASSLEQGLNTEAFF. The CDR3 DNA reads as TGTGCCAGCAGCTTAGAACAGGGCCTGAACACTGAAGCTTTCTTT.

This sequence joins TRBV12-3 or TRBV12-4 and TRBJ1-2; TRBD1 matches at 7 bases. V lost 6 bases, J lost 6 bases, and 7 bases stayed unmatched. The CDR3 has 13 residues. This chain's CDR3 is CASSLGQLNGYTF. The CDR3 DNA is TGTGCCAGCAGCCTGGGACAGCTTAATGGCTACACCTTC.

CDR3 nucleotides: TGTGCCAGCCGGGACTCCTTCTACGAGCAGTACTTC. The encoded protein is CASRDSFYEQYF. The genes are TRBV2 and TRBJ2-7, with D possibly matching TRBD2 (6 bases). The CDR3 has 12 amino acids. CDR1 and CDR2 (germline): SNHLY, FYNNEI. The V gene lost 8 bases and the J gene lost 3 bases, with 11 bases spanning the gap.

This clone has just a few counts. V is TRBV6-1 and J is TRBJ1-2, with D maybe TRBD1 (6 bases). The CDR3 has 15 amino acids. Deletions cut 1 base from V and 4 bases from J, with 13 bases between. Germline V gives CDR1 MNHNS, CDR2 SASEGT. The CDR3: CASSEGPQGPYGYTF. As DNA, the CDR3 is TGTGCCAGCAGTGAAGGTCCCCAGGGGCCCTATGGCTACACCTTC.

CDR3 in amino acids: CASIERHLYSNQPQHF. The CDR3 coding sequence is TGTGCCAGTATCGAGAGACACCTCTATAGCAATCAGCCCCAGCATTTT. The chain carries TRBV19 and TRBJ1-5; D is uncertain. CDR3 length: 16 amino acids. V was trimmed by 7 bases and J by 0 bases, leaving 16 bases between them. Germline lookup yields CDR1 LNHDA and CDR2 SQIVND (reference sequence).

This clone was observed a single time. The V call is TRBV24-1, the J call TRBJ1-1; D perhaps matches TRBD1 (5 bases). Looked up from germline, CDR1 is KGHDR and CDR2 is SFDVKD. Trimming stripped 6 bases from V and 5 bases from J, with 21 bases between. The CDR3 length is 16 residues. The CDR3 is CATSSSMGGDRTEAFF. In DNA form, the CDR3 reads TGTGCCACCAGTTCTTCAATGGGGGGGGATCGGACTGAAGCTTTCTTT.

The rearrangement joins TRBV11-2 to TRBJ2-1; 8 bases map to TRBD2. The CDR3 extends over 14 amino acids. V was pared by 4 bases and J by 5 bases, with 4 bases of the junction left unmatched. From germline, CDR1 is SGHAT and CDR2 FQNNGV. The DNA for the CDR3 is TGTGCCAGCAGCTGGGGACTAGGTGACAATGAGCAGTTCTTC. Its translation is CASSWGLGDNEQFF.

This clone was recorded a few times. The chain recombines TRBV30 with TRBJ1-2; D ambiguous. Germline V lookup: CDR1 GTSNPN, CDR2 SVGIG (reference sequence). This CDR3 contains 13 residues. Trimming stripped 3 bases from V and 7 bases from J, with 15 bases between. CDR3 DNA sequence: TGTGCCTGGAGCCCTCTCCTAGGAACTGGCTACACCTTC. It is translated as CAWSPLLGTGYTF.

The chain links TRBV9 to TRBJ2-5, with 7 bases fitting TRBD1. CDR3 length: 13 amino acids. The germline V gene encodes CDR1 SGDLS and CDR2 YYNGEE. V lost 6 bases and J lost 9; bases outside the gene matches: 11. The CDR3 coding sequence is TGTGCCAGCACCAAACAGGGGTCCGGGGCCCAGTACTTC. This gives the protein CASTKQGSGAQYF.

The rearrangement links TRBV7-2 to TRBJ1-1, with TRBD1 matching 8 bases. Germline V gives CDR1 SGHTA, CDR2 FQGNSA. The ends lost 3 bases at V and 4 bases at J; junction bases unmatched: 13. CDR3 length: 17 amino acids. As DNA, the CDR3 is TGTGCCAGCAGCTTGCGGATAGGACAGGGAAGAGTCACTGAAGCTTTCTTT. It codes for CASSLRIGQGRVTEAFF.

J is TRBJ2-6 and V is TRBV19; TRBD1 is a possible D gene (7 bases). Germline CDR1 reads LNHDA; CDR2 reads SQIVND (reference sequence). Trimming stripped 7 bases from V and 8 bases from J, with 24 bases between. The CDR3 contains 17 residues. The CDR3 DNA sequence: TGTGCCAGTAACGACGGAGGGGGCCAGTGGGGGCCCAACGTCCTGACTTTC. It is translated as CASNDGGGQWGPNVLTF. Full variable domain (remainder filled in from reference TRBV19 and TRBJ2-6): DGGITQSPKYLFRKEGQNVTLSCEQNLNHDAMYWYRQDPGQGLRLIYYSQIVNDFQKGDIAEGYSVSREKKESFPLTVTSAQKNPTAFYLCASNDGGGQWGPNVLTFGAGSRLTVL.

V gene TRBV15 combines with J gene TRBJ1-1; 7 bases align to TRBD1. The CDR3 sequence is 13 residues long. Germline V CDR1 and CDR2: LNHNV, YYDKDF (reference sequence). J gave up 11 bases and V 0 bases, and 6 bases lay outside the gene matches. The DNA of the CDR3 is TGTGCCACCAGCAGAGACCGGACAGGTTGGGCTTTCTTT. Its protein is CATSRDRTGWAFF.

J is TRBJ1-1 and V is TRBV9; D unresolved. Germline V gives CDR1 SGDLS, CDR2 YYNGEE. Trimming took 5 bases from V and 3 from J, leaving 14 bases between them. The CDR3 runs to 14 residues. The CDR3 reads CASRVGLGDTEAFF. DNA for the CDR3: TGTGCCAGCAGGGTTGGACTCGGGGACACTGAAGCTTTCTTT.

The table lists this clone with a few counts. The chain combines TRBV27 with TRBJ1-5; D is ambiguous. Trimming shortened V by 10 bases and J by 2 bases, and 15 bases separated the two germline ends. Germline CDR1 is MNHEY and CDR2 is SMNVEV (reference sequence). CDR3 length equals 14 residues. Written as DNA, the CDR3 is TGTGCCACGTCGGAGGAATACGGCAATCAGCCCCAGCATTTT. Protein: CATSEEYGNQPQHF.

V and J are TRBV29-1 and TRBJ2-1; the match to TRBD1 covers 8 bases. Germline assignment: CDR1 SQVTM and CDR2 ANQGSEA. With V trimmed by 6 bases and J by 1 base, 8 bases remained unmatched. There are 15 residues in the CDR3. The CDR3 region has the DNA TGCAGCGTCGAACGACAGGGGTTTTCCTACAATGAGCAGTTCTTC. It specifies CSVERQGFSYNEQFF.

The chain has TRBV14 and TRBJ1-1; 8 bases line up with TRBD1. CDR3 length equals 14 residues. The germline V gene encodes CDR1 SGHDN and CDR2 FVKESK. J lost 4 bases, V lost 8 bases, and 9 bases had no gene match. CDR3 coding DNA: TGTGCCAGCCGCAGGACAGGGAGAACCACTGAAGCTTTCTTT. Residues: CASRRTGRTTEAFF.

J is TRBJ2-3 and V is TRBV7-2; TRBD2 is a possible D gene (7 bases). This CDR3 is built from 15 residues. The germline CDR1 and CDR2 sequences are SGHTA and FQGNSA. V lost 3 bases and J 4 bases, leaving 14 bases between the germline ends. The CDR3: CASSFGGGRADTQYF. The CDR3 DNA reads TGTGCCAGCAGCTTTGGGGGGGGCAGGGCAGATACGCAGTATTTT.

CDR3 sequence: CASSLVPSGRYTQYF. CDR3 sequence (DNA): TGTGCCAGCAGCTTAGTACCTAGCGGGAGATATACGCAGTATTTT. V usage is TRBV7-2 and J usage is TRBJ2-3; TRBD2 matches at 10 bases. J was trimmed by 7 bases and V by 1 base; bases with no gene match: 5. The CDR3 totals 15 residues. Germline CDR1 and CDR2: SGHTA and FQGNSA. The full variable domain, completed using reference TRBV7-2 and TRBJ2-3, is GAGVSQSPSNKVTEKGKDVELRCDPISGHTALYWYRQSLGQGLEFLIYFQGNSAPDKSGLPSDRFSAERTGGSVSTLTIQRTQQEDSAVYLCASSLVPSGRYTQYFGPGTRLTVL.

The rearrangement joins TRBV6-5 to TRBJ1-1, with D maybe TRBD1 (6 bases). V was trimmed by 1 base and J by 1 base, leaving 7 bases between them. Germline-derived CDR1 and CDR2 are MNHEY and SVGAGI. The CDR3 is 14 amino acids. The CDR3 DNA reads as TGTGCCAGCAGTTACTTCAGGGGGAACACTGAAGCTTTCTTT. This encodes CASSYFRGNTEAFF.

The chain uses TRBV2 and TRBJ2-2, with 9 positions matching TRBD1. V lost 11 bases and J lost 5; bases outside the gene matches: 9. The CDR3 is 14 amino acids. The germline gives CDR1 SNHLY, CDR2 FYNNEI. The CDR3 here is CAGEQGARTGELFF. The CDR3 DNA is TGTGCCGGGGAACAGGGGGCTCGTACCGGGGAGCTGTTTTTT.

The chain uses TRBV7-2 and TRBJ2-1; D is unresolved. CDR3 length: 14 residues. Trimming left V 4 bases short and J 6 bases short, with 13 bases between. CDR1 and CDR2 (germline): SGHTA, FQGNSA. CDR3 sequence reads: CASSSFTLSNEQFF. In nucleotides, the CDR3 is TGTGCCAGCAGCTCCTTTACCCTATCCAATGAGCAGTTCTTC.

Written as DNA, the CDR3 is TGTGCCAGCAGCTTGGCAGTCAATCAGCCCCAGCATTTT. Residues: CASSLAVNQPQHF. V usage is TRBV5-6 and J usage is TRBJ1-5; D gene ambiguous. This CDR3 comprises 13 residues. CDR1 and CDR2 (germline): SGHDT, YYEEEE. Trimming took off 0 bases at V and 3 bases at J, with 4 bases between the two ends.

The CDR3 DNA follows: TGTGCCAGCAGCCCAGCGGGGGTGTACGAGCAGTACTTC. Translating it yields CASSPAGVYEQYF. The chain recombines TRBV3-1 (or the pseudogene TRBV3-2) with TRBJ2-7, with 8 bases fitting TRBD2. The CDR3 is 13 residues long. In germline, CDR1 is LGHDT, CDR2 YNNKEL (reference sequence). After removal of 4 bases from V and 4 bases from J, the junction contained 3 bases not matched to a gene.

The V gene is TRBV9, the J gene TRBJ1-5; D not resolved. Germline loops: CDR1 SGDLS, CDR2 YYNGEE. Trimming shortened V by 0 bases and J by 3 bases, and 4 bases separated the two germline ends. The CDR3 runs 13 residues. This chain's CDR3 is CASSVGLNQPQHF. DNA of the CDR3: TGTGCCAGCAGCGTAGGGCTCAATCAGCCCCAGCATTTT.

The chain uses TRBV12-5 and TRBJ1-2; 8 positions agree with TRBD1. The ends lost 4 bases at V and 4 bases at J; junction bases unmatched: 8. The germline gives CDR1 LGHNT, CDR2 FRNRAP. The CDR3 is 15 amino acids. The CDR3 nucleotides are TGTGCTAGTGGTTCGCAAGGGACAGGAGCCTATGGCTACACCTTC. Its protein is CASGSQGTGAYGYTF.

The V call is TRBV11-1, the J call TRBJ1-1, with D perhaps TRBD1 (6 bases). CDR1 SGHAT and CDR2 FQDESV come from the germline V gene (reference sequence). Between the trimmed V and J ends, which lost 5 bases and 4 bases, there was a span of 17 bases. CDR3 size: 15 residues. CDR3: CASSDPRGGGTEAFF. The CDR3 coding sequence is TGTGCCAGCAGCGATCCCAGGGGCGGAGGCACTGAAGCTTTCTTT.

This chain links TRBV3-1 (or the pseudogene TRBV3-2) with TRBJ1-4; D uncertain. V lost 2 bases and J 8 bases, leaving 12 bases between the germline ends. Per germline, CDR1 LGHDT and CDR2 YNNKEL (reference sequence). This CDR3 region has 14 residues. The CDR3 reads CASSQNAVREKLFF. As DNA, the CDR3 is TGTGCCAGCAGCCAAAACGCGGTTCGGGAAAAACTGTTTTTT.

The chain is built from TRBV2 and TRBJ1-3; D uncertain. Germline-derived CDR1 and CDR2 are SNHLY and FYNNEI. V was shortened by 5 bases and J by 2 bases, with 25 bases between the two germline ends. The CDR3 totals 19 residues. CDR3 residues: CASSLSAGRGLVAGNTIYF. Written as DNA, the CDR3 is TGTGCCAGCAGTCTTTCGGCGGGTAGAGGGCTGGTCGCTGGAAACACCATATATTTT.

The chain joins TRBV5-6 to TRBJ1-3, with 9 bases lining up with TRBD1. The germline gives CDR1 SGHDT, CDR2 YYEEEE. The CDR3 contains 15 residues. Germline trimming cut 2 bases from V and 4 bases from J; bases unmatched to any gene: 4. The CDR3 sequence: CASSLGQGKGNTIYF. CDR3 bases: TGTGCCAGCAGCTTAGGACAGGGGAAAGGAAACACCATATATTTT.